A single T cell receptor beta chain is shown here with its context. The sample comes from a study of CD8 T cells in Susac syndrome. The authors reverse transcribed roughly 0.5 to 1 ug RNA with random hexamers. Via MiXCR, TCRdb re-called the immunoSEQ multiplex PCR reads, giving one row per CDR3 protein. The repertoire consists of 90,000 to 110,000 distinct CDR3 sequences, with 90% to 96% occurring once and the leading ten covering 0.096%. The CDR3 is made up of 15 amino acids. The V gene's germline CDR1 is SGHRS and CDR2 YFSETQ. V dropped 4 bases and J dropped 3; count of bases not matched to a gene: 9.

This clonotype was obtained from a human donor in good health. The specimen sequenced was CD4+ T cells from PBMCs. This chain uses TRBV5-1 with TRBJ1-2; TRBD1 matches 7 bases. Here the CDR3 DNA reads TGCGCCAGCAGCATACTTACAGGGGTGGACTATGGCTACACCTTC. Residues: CASSILTGVDYGYTF.